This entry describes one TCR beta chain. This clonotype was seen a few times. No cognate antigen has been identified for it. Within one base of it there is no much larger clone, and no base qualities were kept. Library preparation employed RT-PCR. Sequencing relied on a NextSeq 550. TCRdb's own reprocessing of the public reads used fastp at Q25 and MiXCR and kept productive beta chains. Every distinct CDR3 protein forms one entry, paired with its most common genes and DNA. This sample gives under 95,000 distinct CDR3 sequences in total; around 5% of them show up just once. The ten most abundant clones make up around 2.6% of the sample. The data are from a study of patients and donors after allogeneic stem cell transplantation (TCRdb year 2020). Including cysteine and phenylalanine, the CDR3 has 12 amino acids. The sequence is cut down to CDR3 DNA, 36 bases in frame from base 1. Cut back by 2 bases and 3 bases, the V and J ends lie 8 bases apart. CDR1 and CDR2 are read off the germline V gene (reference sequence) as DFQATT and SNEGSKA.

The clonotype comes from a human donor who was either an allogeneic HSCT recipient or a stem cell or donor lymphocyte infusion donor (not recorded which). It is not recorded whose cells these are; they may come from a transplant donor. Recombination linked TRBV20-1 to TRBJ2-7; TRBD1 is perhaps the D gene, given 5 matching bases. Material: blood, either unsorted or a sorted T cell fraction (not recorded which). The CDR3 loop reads CSARQGYYEQYF. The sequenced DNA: TGCAGTGCTAGACAGGGCTACTACGAGCAGTACTTC.